Listed below are T cell receptor beta chains from one sample, sequenced in a study of vaccination and CD4 T cells after COVID-19. A single record per CDR3 protein comes from TCRdb applying MiXCR to the PCR reads. The sample lists under 20,000 distinct CDR3 sequences, around 62% occurring once. Specimen: CD4+ T cells from blood, collected before SARS-CoV-2 vaccination. The receptors stem from a human donor who had recovered from COVID-19. Both conserved end residues are part of each CDR3. The order of the fields is clone size, V gene, J gene, CDR3 protein. Clone size appears in some rows only: once, few, many, or a class for an expanded clone.

.	TRBV19	TRBJ2-1	CASSTGTSGRHEQFF
.	TRBV21-1	TRBJ1-4	CASSKAHGDINEKLFF
.	TRBV19	TRBJ1-5	CASSDRGNDGNQPQHF
.	TRBV19	TRBJ1-5	CASSIIGGQGGHQPQHF
once	TRBV18	TRBJ2-3	CASSRFGLAGADTQYF
.	TRBV10-3	TRBJ2-3	CAISHSLSTQYF
.	TRBV6-1	TRBJ1-6	CASTLFENSPLHF
.	TRBV28	TRBJ2-1	CASSLLENEQFF
.	TRBV15	TRBJ2-5	CATSNGLAGVETQYF
once	TRBV6-1	TRBJ2-1	CASTLGAGAYNEQFF
.	TRBV20-1	TRBJ2-5	CSATSGETQYF
.	TRBV20-1	TRBJ2-1	CSAWVPQYNEQFF
.	TRBV20-1	TRBJ1-2	CSADYGFDYGYTF
once	TRBV11-3	TRBJ2-2	CASSGTNRDTGELFF
.	TRBV7-3	TRBJ1-1	CASSSDRNTEAFF
few	TRBV20-1	TRBJ2-1	CSANVYNEQFF
.	TRBV27	TRBJ2-7	CATRSSGRYEQYF
.	TRBV27	TRBJ2-7	CASSLHLRGRYEQYF
.	TRBV19	TRBJ2-3	CASSIALSTSGSMDTQYF
.	TRBV20-1	TRBJ2-7	CSAPGEGDYEQYF
.	TRBV6-5	TRBJ2-1	CASSYTKGRGDQFF
.	TRBV5-1	TRBJ2-6	CASSLAAGAGANVLTF
.	TRBV6-2/TRBV6-3	TRBJ2-3	CASSYSGRGPRSTDTQYF
.	TRBV19	TRBJ2-5	CASWGGRYGETQYF
.	TRBV6-1	TRBJ2-7	CASSEEAAHEQYF
few	TRBV20-1	TRBJ1-1	CSVPREDRGLGTEAFF
.	TRBV20-1	TRBJ2-7	CSASQGPLYEQYF
.	TRBV20-1	TRBJ2-3	CSAGVGAGGLADTQYF
.	TRBV28	TRBJ1-5	CASSFIKGGNQPQHF
.	TRBV24-1	TRBJ1-5	CATSVGGYSNQPQHF
.	TRBV6-2/TRBV6-3	TRBJ1-1	CASRGQGGFTEAFF
few	TRBV7-2	TRBJ1-5	CASSLGFGNQPQHF
.	TRBV6-2/TRBV6-3	TRBJ1-6	CASLRDRPNSPLHF
.	TRBV5-1	TRBJ2-3	CASGLAGIGSTDTQYF
.	TRBV5-4	TRBJ1-2	CASSLVGTDGYTF
few	TRBV19	TRBJ1-5	CASSILPGQGNQPQHF
few	TRBV20-1	TRBJ1-1	CSARDLQNTEAFF
medium-sized	TRBV20-1	TRBJ1-6	CSLTGAAMVGNSPLHF
few	TRBV19	TRBJ2-1	CASGGNGAEQFF
.	TRBV27	TRBJ2-1	CASSFGGALGEQFF
.	TRBV27	TRBJ2-3	CASSLTGTDTQYF
.	TRBV20-1	TRBJ1-1	CSARGDSAVRTEAFF
few	TRBV24-1	TRBJ2-5	CATSDLKAGGAETQYF
few	TRBV6-1	TRBJ1-6	CASSPMSSYNSPLHF
.	TRBV27	TRBJ2-7	CASSSGTSSFEQYF
.	TRBV5-4	TRBJ2-7	CASSEGTSGMIYGQYF
.	TRBV6-5	TRBJ1-3	CASSYGSGPGNTIYF
few	TRBV2	TRBJ2-4	CASSEGGAKNIQYF
.	TRBV6-1	TRBJ2-3	CASSEGRADTQYF
few	TRBV6-1	TRBJ2-6	CASSEGFSGANVLTF
.	TRBV20-1	TRBJ2-3	CSARVGLAGGTDTQYF